The 10 T cell receptor beta chains reported below all come from one sample, sequenced in a study of cytomegalovirus exposure and HLA in healthy donors. Assay: immunoSEQ multiplex PCR; the TCRdb copy retains only in-frame clones and omits some. The sample holds around 61,000 clones, roughly 92% seen once. Sequencing was carried out using PBMCs. The source is a man in his late teens or twenties in good health and CMV-seronegative.

V and J are TRBV2 and TRBJ2-5, with TRBD1 identical over 12 bases. Germline-derived CDR1 and CDR2 are SNHLY and FYNNEI. The CDR3 length is 17 residues. V lost 8 bases and J lost 5; bases outside the gene matches: 15. This CDR3 is CASLAGPGTGGLETQYF. As DNA, the CDR3 is TGTGCCAGCCTGGCCGGACCCGGGACAGGGGGCTTGGAGACCCAGTACTTC.

The chain has TRBV5-4 and TRBJ2-3; 9 nucleotides agree with TRBD2. The V and J ends lost 3 bases and 5 bases, in that order; junction bases with no gene match: 7. The CDR3 consists of 15 residues. Germline lookup yields CDR1 SGHNT and CDR2 YYREEE (reference sequence). CDR3 in amino acids: CASSSLAGEIDTQYF. The CDR3 region has the DNA TGTGCCAGCAGCTCTTTAGCGGGAGAGATAGATACGCAGTATTTT.

This chain joins TRBV2 and TRBJ2-1; TRBD2 aligns across 12 bases. J gave up 6 bases and V 7 bases, and 7 bases lay outside the gene matches. CDR1 is SNHLY, CDR2 FYNNEI, per germline. The CDR3 is made up of 15 amino acids. The CDR3 loop reads CASTPTSGSSNEQFF. The CDR3 nucleotides are TGTGCCAGCACGCCGACTAGCGGGAGCTCCAATGAGCAGTTCTTC.

This chain connects TRBV7-6 to TRBJ1-3, with D unclear. CDR1 is SGHVS, CDR2 FNYEAQ, per germline. Trimming removed 5 bases at V and 5 bases at J, with 10 bases between. This CDR3 has 13 amino acids. The CDR3 bases are TGTGCCAGCAGCCAAAGACATCGAAACACCATATATTTT. Residues: CASSQRHRNTIYF.

The chain combines TRBV6-5 with TRBJ2-2; D might be TRBD2 (5 bases). The CDR3 is 12 amino acids. Germline CDR1 and CDR2: MNHEY and SVGAGI. The ends were cut back, 6 bases at V and 7 bases at J, with 9 bases in the middle. This chain's CDR3 is CASSYGGGELFF. The CDR3 coding sequence is TGTGCCAGCAGCTACGGAGGCGGGGAGCTGTTTTTT.

Only one count was recorded for this clone. The J gene is TRBJ2-1, the V gene TRBV28; 9 bases agree with TRBD2. CDR1 and CDR2 from the germline V gene are MDHEN and SYDVKM. With 4 bases clipped from V and 4 bases from J, the junction kept 11 bases outside the gene matches. The CDR3 is made up of 17 amino acids. The CDR3 loop is CASSYSTSSGTYNEQFF. DNA of the CDR3: TGTGCCAGCAGTTACTCGACTTCTAGCGGGACTTACAATGAGCAGTTCTTC. Complete variable domain (other parts from reference TRBV28 and TRBJ2-1): DVKVTQSSRYLVKRTGEKVFLECVQDMDHENMFWYRQDPGLGLRLIYFSYDVKMKEKGDIPEGYSVSREKKERFSLILESASTNQTSMYLCASSYSTSSGTYNEQFFGPGTRLTVL.

V and J are TRBV21-1 and TRBJ1-2; TRBD1 reflects the table's D call only, with no check against the DNA. TRBV21-1 is a documented pseudogene. The CDR3 is made up of 14 amino acids. In nucleotides, the CDR3 is TGTGCCAGCAACCCGGAGGACAGCTCCTATGGCTACACCTTC. It specifies CASNPEDSSYGYTF.

The chain has TRBV25-1 and TRBJ2-1; 9 bases line up with TRBD2. CDR3 length: 15 residues. V trimming: 2 bases; J trimming: 15 bases; junction bases outside the gene matches: 14. Germline-derived CDR1 and CDR2 are MGHDK and SYGVNS. The CDR3 loop reads CASSEGGASGGLGFF. Here the CDR3 DNA reads TGTGCCAGCAGTGAAGGGGGCGCAAGCGGGGGGTTAGGGTTCTTC.

The count of this clone is one. The chain is built from TRBV4-1 and TRBJ2-1; 8 bases are a match to TRBD1. Per germline, CDR1 MGHRA and CDR2 YSYEKL. CDR3 length: 17 amino acids. V was clipped by 2 bases and J by 3 bases; unmatched bases: 9. CDR3 in amino acids: CASSQPPGQDIYNEQFF. In DNA form, the CDR3 reads TGCGCCAGCAGCCAACCACCGGGACAGGATATCTACAATGAGCAGTTCTTC.

V gene TRBV28 combines with J gene TRBJ2-3, with D possibly being TRBD2 (5 bases). Trimming stripped 5 bases from V and 0 bases from J, with 15 bases between. The CDR3 length is 16 residues. The germline V gene has CDR1 MDHEN and CDR2 SYDVKM. The CDR3 is CASSRTERTSTDTQYF. The CDR3 DNA reads TGTGCCAGCAGTCGAACAGAACGGACTAGCACAGATACGCAGTATTTT.